A single sample is the source of the 30 T cell receptor beta chains below, sequenced in a study of CD8 T cells in ankylosing spondylitis. TCRdb reprocessed the 5' RACE reads with MiXCR, giving one entry per CDR3 protein. The repertoire includes some 250,000 distinct CDR3 sequences, approximately 12% of them detected once, and 6% to 8% sits in the top ten. Sequenced sample: blood, either unsorted or a sorted T cell fraction (not recorded which). These receptor sequences come from a male donor with ankylosing spondylitis or in good health (not recorded which).

This clonotype showed up many times. This rearrangement joins TRBV3-1 to TRBJ2-7; 11 positions agree with TRBD1. This CDR3 is built from 14 residues. Germline values: CDR1 LGHDT, CDR2 YNNKEL (reference sequence). Trimming at V came to 4 bases and at J to 4 bases, leaving 3 bases not matched to a gene. CDR3 in DNA: TGTGCCAGCAGCCCGGGACAGGGGGGATACGAGCAGTACTTC. It translates to CASSPGQGGYEQYF.

This clonotype was seen a few times. CDR3 nucleotides: TGTGCCAGCAGCTTAGGTTATTCCTCGGGGGACTACTACAATGAGCAGTTCTTC. Translated: CASSLGYSSGDYYNEQFF. The chain is built from TRBV11-1 and TRBJ2-1; 7 nucleotides line up with TRBD2. The trim removed 1 base at V and 3 bases at J, leaving 12 bases unmatched. The CDR3 runs 18 residues. In germline, CDR1 is SGHAT, CDR2 FQDESV (reference sequence).

This clonotype was observed a handful of times. This rearrangement joins TRBV2 to TRBJ2-5, with 14 nucleotides matching TRBD2. The length of the CDR3 is 18 residues. Germline values: CDR1 SNHLY, CDR2 FYNNEI. The trim removed 4 bases at V and 7 bases at J, leaving 14 bases unmatched. CDR3 residues: CASSGQGGLAGATGTQYF. The CDR3 region has the DNA TGTGCCAGCAGTGGACAGGGGGGACTAGCGGGGGCCACCGGGACCCAGTACTTC.

The sample holds many counts of this clonotype. The chain carries TRBV5-1 and TRBJ2-2; TRBD2 matches at 11 bases. V trimming: 2 bases; J trimming: 0 bases; junction bases outside the gene matches: 3. Germline CDR1 and CDR2: SGHRS and YFSETQ. This CDR3 has 17 residues. The CDR3 here is CASSFASGRSNTGELFF. The DNA of the CDR3 is TGCGCCAGCAGCTTCGCTAGCGGGAGGTCGAACACCGGGGAGCTGTTTTTT. The full variable domain, its missing parts supplied by reference TRBV5-1 and TRBJ2-2, is KAGVTQTPRYLIKTRGQQVTLSCSPISGHRSVSWYQQTPGQGLQFLFEYFSETQRNKGNFPGRFSGRQFSNSRSEMNVSTLELGDSALYLCASSFASGRSNTGELFFGEGSRLTVL.

The chain has TRBV5-1 and TRBJ2-1, with D unclear. The germline V and J ends were trimmed by 1 base and 0 bases, with 8 bases remaining between them. The V gene's germline CDR1 is SGHRS and CDR2 YFSETQ. CDR3 size: 15 residues. CDR3: CASSLWSDSYNEQFF. Written as DNA, the CDR3 is TGCGCCAGCAGCTTGTGGTCCGACTCCTACAATGAGCAGTTCTTC. The full variable domain, its missing parts supplied by reference TRBV5-1 and TRBJ2-1, is KAGVTQTPRYLIKTRGQQVTLSCSPISGHRSVSWYQQTPGQGLQFLFEYFSETQRNKGNFPGRFSGRQFSNSRSEMNVSTLELGDSALYLCASSLWSDSYNEQFFGPGTRLTVL.

The table lists this clonotype with a few counts. The V gene is TRBV3-1, the J gene TRBJ2-1; D is ambiguous. CDR3 length: 14 amino acids. The germline gives CDR1 LGHDT, CDR2 YNNKEL (reference sequence). Trimming took off 1 base at V and 8 bases at J, with 12 bases between the two ends. DNA for the CDR3: TGTGCCAGCAGCCAAGTAGGACCCTCGGATGAGCAGTTCTTC. Protein product: CASSQVGPSDEQFF.

This clonotype was counted many times. The chain joins TRBV12-3 or TRBV12-4 to TRBJ2-3; TRBD1 matches at 8 bases. With 5 bases clipped from V and 4 bases from J, the junction kept 8 bases outside the gene matches. This CDR3 region has 15 residues. In DNA, the CDR3 is TGTGCCAGCAGTCCCGGGACAGGTTACTCAGATACGCAGTATTTT. This encodes CASSPGTGYSDTQYF.

This clonotype was detected ten times or more. The J gene is TRBJ1-5, the V gene TRBV4-1; TRBD1 might be the D (5 bases). CDR1 MGHRA and CDR2 YSYEKL come from the germline V gene. Trimming pared 1 base from V and 1 base from J, leaving 8 bases between. The CDR3 extends over 15 amino acids. CDR3 coding DNA: TGCGCCAGCAGCCAAGGGGGGTTAAGCAATCAGCCCCAGCATTTT. Encoded protein: CASSQGGLSNQPQHF.

This clonotype has just a few counts. This chain connects TRBV11-2 to TRBJ2-7, with TRBD1 identical over 7 bases. Germline values: CDR1 SGHAT, CDR2 FQNNGV. The junction had 10 bases not matched to a gene; V was cut back by 8 bases and J by 6 bases. The CDR3 loop spans 13 amino acids. CDR3 DNA: TGTGCCAGCCGGGGCCTGGGACAGCCCGAGCAGTACTTC. Translating it yields CASRGLGQPEQYF.

This clonotype appeared a few times. This sequence joins TRBV2 and TRBJ1-6; D possibly corresponds to TRBD1 (6 bases). The V gene's germline CDR1 is SNHLY and CDR2 FYNNEI. Between the trimmed V and J ends, which lost 4 bases and 6 bases, there was a span of 10 bases. This CDR3 comprises 14 residues. CDR3 residues: CASSGQVRNSPLHF. The CDR3 coding sequence is TGTGCCAGCAGTGGACAGGTCCGTAATTCACCCCTCCACTTT.

V and J are TRBV20-1 and TRBJ2-3; 9 bases match TRBD2. V shed 1 base and J 6 bases; nucleotides not matched to a gene: 20. Germline CDR1 reads DFQATT; CDR2 reads SNEGSKA (reference sequence). This CDR3 has 19 residues. CDR3 bases: TGCAGTGCTAGAGTTGTGGCGGGGGGGCACCGGGGGCCAGCTGATACGCAGTATTTT. It encodes CSARVVAGGHRGPADTQYF.

In this sample, this clonotype turned up many times. This chain links TRBV20-1 with TRBJ2-3; D perhaps matches TRBD2 (6 bases). The ends were cut back, 0 bases at V and 2 bases at J, with 15 bases in the middle. Germline CDR1 and CDR2: DFQATT and SNEGSKA (reference sequence). The CDR3 totals 16 residues. In DNA, the CDR3 is TGCAGTGCTAGAGAGGACTACGCTCCACACACAGATACGCAGTATTTT. It specifies CSAREDYAPHTDTQYF.

In this sample, this clonotype turned up many times. V and J are TRBV5-1 and TRBJ2-1; TRBD2 aligns across 7 bases. J was trimmed by 0 bases and V by 3 bases; bases with no gene match: 9. The CDR3 spans 17 residues. The V gene's germline CDR1 is SGHRS and CDR2 YFSETQ. CDR3 coding DNA: TGCGCCAGCAGCTCTCTCGGGCGGGAGACCTCCTACAATGAGCAGTTCTTC. It codes for CASSSLGRETSYNEQFF.

This clonotype occurred many times. The chain has TRBV27 and TRBJ1-2, with D possibly TRBD1 on 5 matching bases. V was pared by 6 bases and J by 4 bases, with 12 bases between. The CDR3 runs to 13 residues. The germline gives CDR1 MNHEY, CDR2 SMNVEV (reference sequence). The chain's CDR3 is CASRGLLSYGYTF. In DNA form, the CDR3 reads TGTGCCAGCAGGGGGCTCCTAAGCTATGGCTACACCTTC.

As concerns this clonotype: The junction does not match germline at one end; this may be a read error. This sequence joins TRBV5-1 and TRBJ2-1, with 9 bases fitting TRBD2. Germline CDR1 SGHRS, CDR2 YFSETQ. The CDR3 extends over 16 amino acids. The CDR3 loop is CASSLEWREGRGRFVF. CDR3 nucleotide sequence: TGCGCCAGCAGCTTGGAATGGCGGGAGGGCCGTGGTCGATTCGTCTTC.

This clonotype has at least ten counts. The chain employs TRBV5-1 and TRBJ1-1; maybe TRBD1 (5 bases). The CDR3 loop spans 14 amino acids. Between the trimmed V and J ends, which lost 0 bases and 2 bases, there was a span of 8 bases. Looked up from germline, CDR1 is SGHRS and CDR2 is YFSETQ. CDR3 sequence: CASSLERGNTEAFF. As DNA, the CDR3 is TGCGCCAGCAGCTTGGAGAGGGGTAACACTGAAGCTTTCTTT. The whole variable domain, filled in from reference TRBV5-1 and TRBJ1-1, reads KAGVTQTPRYLIKTRGQQVTLSCSPISGHRSVSWYQQTPGQGLQFLFEYFSETQRNKGNFPGRFSGRQFSNSRSEMNVSTLELGDSALYLCASSLERGNTEAFFGQGTRLTVV.

This clonotype was counted at least ten times. The rearrangement links TRBV10-3 to TRBJ2-1; 8 bases line up with TRBD2. The CDR3 loop spans 18 amino acids. V shed 0 bases, J shed 7 bases, and the junction held 14 bases outside the gene matches. Germline assignment: CDR1 ENHRY and CDR2 SYGVKD. The CDR3 DNA sequence: TGTGCCATCAGTGAGTCGAGCGAAAAAGGACTAGCTCGGAATGAGCAGTTCTTC. Amino acid sequence: CAISESSEKGLARNEQFF.

The sample holds many counts of this clonotype. The gene calls are TRBV5-1 and TRBJ1-1; no firm D call. With 4 bases removed from V and 6 bases from J, the gap between germline ends came to 13 bases. The length of the CDR3 is 13 residues. The germline V gene has CDR1 SGHRS and CDR2 YFSETQ. CDR3 nucleotide sequence: TGCGCCAGCAGCCTCGGGAGAGACTCTGAAGCTTTCTTT. Its translation: CASSLGRDSEAFF.

This clonotype has only a few counts. The rearrangement links TRBV7-9 to TRBJ2-7, with D unclear. The CDR3 runs 13 residues. Germline V gene sequence: CDR1 SEHNR, CDR2 FQNEAQ (reference sequence). V shed 4 bases and J shed 0 bases, with 7 bases lying between them. The CDR3 DNA reads as TGTGCCAGCAGCTCCCCAGTCTCCTACGAGCAGTACTTC. Residues: CASSSPVSYEQYF.

This clonotype was recorded many times. The rearrangement links TRBV5-1 to TRBJ2-4, with D possibly being TRBD1 or TRBD2 (5 bases each). Deletions cut 3 bases from V and 3 bases from J, with 10 bases between. Germline-derived CDR1 and CDR2 are SGHRS and YFSETQ. The CDR3 runs to 14 residues. This chain's CDR3 is CASSSGTDKNIQYF. CDR3 nucleotide sequence: TGCGCCAGCAGCTCCGGGACGGACAAAAACATTCAGTACTTC.

This clonotype showed up many times. The chain joins TRBV5-1 to TRBJ1-4, with a tentative D call TRBD1 (6 bases). This CDR3 has 15 residues. Trimming removed 4 bases at V and 8 bases at J, with 18 bases between. The germline gives CDR1 SGHRS, CDR2 YFSETQ. CDR3 sequence (DNA): TGCGCCAGCAGCCCCCTGGACAGTCTCGAGGAAAAACTGTTTTTT. Protein: CASSPLDSLEEKLFF.

The sample holds many counts of this clonotype. V and J are TRBV6-1 and TRBJ2-7, with D hard to call. V was cut by 5 bases and J by 3 bases, with 14 bases left in between. Germline V lookup: CDR1 MNHNS, CDR2 SASEGT. The CDR3 loop spans 14 amino acids. CDR3 bases: TGTGCCAGCAGTCAGGACCGGTACCACTACGAGCAGTACTTC. This sequence encodes CASSQDRYHYEQYF.

This clonotype was observed at least ten times. The rearrangement links TRBV29-1 to TRBJ1-2, with D tentatively TRBD1 (5 bases). Germline V gene data show CDR1 as SQVTM and CDR2 as ANQGSEA. V shed 7 bases and J shed 8 bases, with 14 bases lying between them. CDR3 size: 11 residues. CDR3 DNA sequence: TGCAGCGGCGGGACCGGCCAGGGCTACACCTTC. Residues: CSGGTGQGYTF.

This clonotype was seen many times. The chain joins TRBV21-1 to TRBJ2-1; TRBD1, the D gene given by the table, was not confirmed from the DNA. TRBV21-1 counts as a pseudogene. The CDR3 extends over 16 amino acids. The CDR3 DNA reads TGTGCCAGCAGCAAATTCCCGGGCATAGCCTACAATGAGCAGTTCTTC. Residues: CASSKFPGIAYNEQFF.

The rearrangement uses TRBV6-2 or TRBV6-3 and TRBJ2-7, with D possibly matching TRBD2 (5 bases). CDR1 is MNHEY, CDR2 SVGEGT, per germline. The ends were cut back, 1 base at V and 1 base at J, with 14 bases in the middle. This CDR3 has 16 residues. The CDR3 sequence is CASSYYRTSASYEQYF. CDR3 sequence (DNA): TGTGCCAGCAGTTACTACCGGACTTCCGCATCCTACGAGCAGTACTTC.

The CDR3 DNA reads TGTGCCAGCAGCAGATCGAGGTATAATTCACCCCTCCACTTT. It is translated as CASSRSRYNSPLHF. This rearrangement joins TRBV21-1 to TRBJ1-6. TRBV21-1 is a pseudogene. The CDR3 runs 14 residues.

A remark on this clonotype: Being one base from a much bigger clone, this may be a read error. The gene calls are TRBV14 and TRBJ2-3; possibly TRBD1 for D (5 bases). CDR3 length equals 17 residues. Germline CDR1 and CDR2: SGHDN and FVKESK. V dropped 5 bases and J dropped 4 bases, with 22 bases sitting between them. CDR3 coding DNA: TGTGCCAGCAGCAGTAAAGGGGCCACGGTCTTTCCAGATACGCAGTATTTT. This gives the protein CASSSKGATVFPDTQYF. Full variable domain (remainder filled in from reference TRBV14 and TRBJ2-3): EAGVTQFPSHSVIEKGQTVTLRCDPISGHDNLYWYRRVMGKEIKFLLHFVKESKQDESGMPNNRFLAERTGGTYSTLKVQPAELEDSGVYFCASSSKGATVFPDTQYFGPGTRLTVL.

The chain uses TRBV6-1 and TRBJ1-5; D may be TRBD1 (6 bases). Trimming shortened V by 6 bases and J by 3 bases, and 15 bases separated the two germline ends. The CDR3 contains 15 residues. CDR1 and CDR2 (germline): MNHNS, SASEGT. This chain's CDR3 is CASRPTGIINQPQHF. CDR3 bases: TGTGCCAGCAGGCCTACAGGGATCATCAATCAGCCCCAGCATTTT.

This clonotype has ten or more counts. This chain connects TRBV5-1 to TRBJ2-5; 7 bases are a match to TRBD2. Trimming removed 0 bases from V and 4 bases from J; junction bases left unmatched: 3. Per the germline V gene, CDR1 is SGHRS and CDR2 is YFSETQ. The CDR3 runs to 14 residues. The CDR3 region has the DNA TGCGCCAGCAGCTTGGAAGCGGGATTAGAGACCCAGTACTTC. Translated: CASSLEAGLETQYF. The complete variable domain, with remaining parts taken from reference TRBV5-1 and TRBJ2-5, reads KAGVTQTPRYLIKTRGQQVTLSCSPISGHRSVSWYQQTPGQGLQFLFEYFSETQRNKGNFPGRFSGRQFSNSRSEMNVSTLELGDSALYLCASSLEAGLETQYFGPGTRLLVL.

V and J are TRBV15 and TRBJ2-1; D is perhaps TRBD2 (5 bases). The CDR3 extends over 15 amino acids. Trimming left V 0 bases short and J 1 base short, with 7 bases between. Germline values: CDR1 LNHNV, CDR2 YYDKDF (reference sequence). The CDR3 DNA sequence: TGTGCCACCAGCAGAGATGAGGGATCCTACAATGAGCAGTTCTTC. Protein sequence: CATSRDEGSYNEQFF.